The 20 T cell receptor beta chains presented below share a single source sample, sequenced in a study of cytomegalovirus exposure and HLA in healthy donors. In the PCR, 60 Vbeta and 13 Jbeta primers were used. The method was immunoSEQ multiplex PCR; TCRdb's version includes in-frame clones alone and lacks a portion of them. Counted here are approximately 150,000 clones, 84% occurring once; the ten biggest clones make up roughly 2.7%. The sequencing sample was made of PBMCs. The receptors come from a boy aged 2 to 10 in good health and CMV-seronegative.

The V gene is TRBV5-4, the J gene TRBJ2-7; D may be TRBD2 (5 bases). V shed 3 bases and J shed 1 base, with 14 bases lying between them. CDR1 is SGHNT and CDR2 is YYREEE in the germline V gene (reference sequence). The CDR3 covers 15 residues. CDR3 loop: CASSSRARGSYEQYF. The CDR3 nucleotides read TGTGCCAGCAGCTCCCGGGCCCGGGGTTCCTACGAGCAGTACTTC.

This clone was observed a single time. The genes are TRBV7-2 and TRBJ2-7; 11 bases agree with TRBD1. The junction had 6 bases not matched to a gene; V was cut back by 5 bases and J by 3 bases. CDR1 and CDR2 from the germline V gene are SGHTA and FQGNSA. CDR3 size: 15 residues. For the CDR3, the DNA is TGTGCCAGCAGCCGGACAGGGGGCCGCGACTACGAGCAGTACTTC. This sequence encodes CASSRTGGRDYEQYF.

This chain connects TRBV28 to TRBJ2-7; 10 nucleotides line up with TRBD1. V lost 9 bases, J lost 2 bases, and 4 bases stayed unmatched. The CDR3 extends over 13 amino acids. Germline-derived CDR1 and CDR2 are MDHEN and SYDVKM. CDR3 region: CASRTGGTYEQYF. The CDR3 DNA reads TGTGCCAGTAGGACAGGGGGAACCTACGAGCAGTACTTC. The full variable domain, with the rest looked up from reference TRBV28 and TRBJ2-7, is DVKVTQSSRYLVKRTGEKVFLECVQDMDHENMFWYRQDPGLGLRLIYFSYDVKMKEKGDIPEGYSVSREKKERFSLILESASTNQTSMYLCASRTGGTYEQYFGPGTRLTVT.

CDR3 coding DNA: TGTGCCACCAGCAGGGATAGCGGGAAAGAGACCCAGTACTTC. It is translated as CATSRDSGKETQYF. The chain has TRBV15 and TRBJ2-5; the match to TRBD2 covers 8 bases. Per the germline V gene, CDR1 is LNHNV and CDR2 is YYDKDF (reference sequence). Losses at the gene ends were 3 bases for V and 3 bases for J; bases not matched to a gene: 3. CDR3 length: 14 residues.

The genes are TRBV18 and TRBJ1-1; TRBD1 matches 7 bases. The CDR3 loop spans 13 amino acids. CDR1 and CDR2 from the germline V gene are KGHSH and LQKENI. The J segment lost 6 bases and the V segment lost 6 bases, leaving 7 bases of the junction unmatched. CDR3 nucleotide sequence: TGTGCCAGCTCTCCAGGACAGGCGGCTGAAGCTTTCTTT. Amino acids: CASSPGQAAEAFF.

This chain connects TRBV19 to TRBJ2-3; 9 bases line up with TRBD2. Germline trimming cut 6 bases from V and 3 bases from J; bases unmatched to any gene: 4. Germline CDR1 reads LNHDA; CDR2 reads SQIVND (reference sequence). The CDR3 sequence is 14 residues long. CDR3 sequence (DNA): TGTGCCAGTAGCTTAGCGGGAGTTACAGATACGCAGTATTTT. This gives the protein CASSLAGVTDTQYF.

A few counts support this clone. The chain uses TRBV7-9 and TRBJ2-3; D possibly corresponds to TRBD1 (6 bases). Germline values: CDR1 SEHNR, CDR2 FQNEAQ (reference sequence). This CDR3 has 17 residues. V lost 5 bases to trimming and J lost 5 bases, with 23 bases between them. Here the CDR3 reads CASSPPGIWTDVDTQYF. The CDR3 DNA follows: TGTGCCAGCAGCCCTCCGGGAATATGGACAGATGTAGATACGCAGTATTTT.

The CDR3 loop is CASRLGAGSYEQYF. CDR3 in DNA: TGTGCCAGCCGGCTGGGAGCGGGGAGCTACGAGCAGTACTTC. This chain uses TRBV2 with TRBJ2-7; TRBD2 matches at 7 bases. Trimming cost V 8 bases and J 3 bases; bases outside gene matches: 10. The CDR3 is 14 amino acids. Germline V gives CDR1 SNHLY, CDR2 FYNNEI.

The rearrangement links TRBV18 to TRBJ1-3; the D is unclear. The CDR3 totals 17 residues. V was shortened by 1 base and J by 1 base, with 14 bases between the two germline ends. Germline V gives CDR1 KGHSH, CDR2 LQKENI. In DNA, the CDR3 is TGTGCCAGCTCACCACGCGGACTTTCTTTATCTGGAAACACCATATATTTT. This codes for CASSPRGLSLSGNTIYF.

This clone showed up just a few times. The V call is TRBV9, the J call TRBJ1-4, with D maybe TRBD1 (5 bases). CDR1 and CDR2 (germline): SGDLS, YYNGEE. The CDR3 is made up of 13 amino acids. The V end was cut by 2 bases, the J end by 4 bases, with 6 bases between. The CDR3 nucleotides are TGTGCCAGCAGCGTGGGACTTAATGAAAAACTGTTTTTT. It translates to CASSVGLNEKLFF.

This clone was observed a handful of times. The rearrangement links TRBV5-5 to TRBJ1-1; weak D call: TRBD1 (5 bases). This CDR3 comprises 15 residues. The V gene's germline CDR1 is SGHKS and CDR2 YYEKEE (reference sequence). V was shortened by 2 bases and J by 4 bases, with 15 bases between the two germline ends. CDR3 sequence reads: CASSFQGAKRTEAFF. CDR3 DNA sequence: TGTGCCAGCAGCTTCCAGGGTGCGAAACGCACTGAAGCTTTCTTT.

V usage is TRBV5-4 and J usage is TRBJ2-1; D possibly corresponds to TRBD2 (5 bases). This CDR3 contains 15 residues. V dropped 1 base and J dropped 3 bases, with 11 bases sitting between them. Per the germline V gene, CDR1 is SGHNT and CDR2 is YYREEE (reference sequence). As DNA, the CDR3 is TGTGCCAGCAGCTTGATGACGGGGAACTACAATGAGCAGTTCTTC. It yields the protein CASSLMTGNYNEQFF.

The V and J genes are TRBV14 and TRBJ2-1; the D gene is possibly TRBD2 (5 bases). The CDR3 totals 17 residues. Trimming left V 2 bases short and J 3 bases short, with 17 bases between. In germline, CDR1 is SGHDN, CDR2 FVKESK. For the CDR3, the DNA is TGTGCCAGCAGCCAAAGGGTTTCAGGACTTAGCTACAATGAGCAGTTCTTC. Encoded protein: CASSQRVSGLSYNEQFF.

The CDR3 region has the DNA TGTGCCAGCACTCCGACAGGAGCAACCTACGAGCAGTACTTC. It specifies CASTPTGATYEQYF. This chain joins TRBV6-1 and TRBJ2-7; possibly TRBD1 for D (6 bases). V was shortened by 7 bases and J by 2 bases, with 15 bases between the two germline ends. Germline lookup yields CDR1 MNHNS and CDR2 SASEGT. The CDR3 length is 14 residues.

The rearrangement links TRBV11-2 to TRBJ1-2; perhaps TRBD1 as D (6 bases). CDR1 SGHAT and CDR2 FQNNGV come from the germline V gene. The CDR3 contains 12 residues. Trimming shortened V by 4 bases and J by 5 bases, and 8 bases separated the two germline ends. The CDR3 spells CASSSGQYGYTF. DNA of the CDR3: TGTGCCAGCAGCTCCGGACAGTATGGCTACACCTTC.

The gene calls are TRBV4-2 and TRBJ1-2, with 10 bases identical to TRBD1. The CDR3 is 15 residues long. Germline CDR1 is LGHNA and CDR2 is YNFKEQ. Losses at the gene ends were 4 bases for V and 5 bases for J; bases not matched to a gene: 7. The CDR3 is CASSPERQGAYGYTF. CDR3 nucleotide sequence: TGTGCCAGCAGCCCCGAACGACAGGGGGCTTATGGCTACACCTTC.

The rearrangement links TRBV7-2 to TRBJ2-1, with TRBD2 identical over 9 bases. This CDR3 spans 17 amino acids. V lost 2 bases to trimming and J lost 0 bases; unmatched junction nucleotides: 5. Per germline, CDR1 SGHTA and CDR2 FQGNSA. The CDR3 nucleotides are TGTGCCAGCAGCTTATTTGGCGGGGGGGCCTCCTACAATGAGCAGTTCTTC. Its translation: CASSLFGGGASYNEQFF.

The chain joins TRBV5-4 to TRBJ2-2, with 10 bases identical to TRBD1. The CDR3 spans 15 residues. In germline, CDR1 is SGHNT, CDR2 YYREEE (reference sequence). V dropped 2 bases and J dropped 4; count of bases not matched to a gene: 2. CDR3 DNA: TGTGCCAGCAGCTTAAGGACAGGGGGCACCGGGGAGCTGTTTTTT. Translated, it gives CASSLRTGGTGELFF.

This chain links TRBV9 with TRBJ2-3, with 8 bases lining up with TRBD2. Losses at the gene ends were 0 bases for V and 2 bases for J; bases not matched to a gene: 2. Germline V gene data show CDR1 as SGDLS and CDR2 as YYNGEE. The length of the CDR3 is 15 residues. CDR3 sequence (DNA): TGTGCCAGCAGCGTAGGCGGGAGGACCACAGATACGCAGTATTTT. It codes for CASSVGGRTTDTQYF.

The table lists this clone with a count of one. The V and J genes are TRBV7-8 and TRBJ1-5; TRBD1 is a possible D gene (6 bases). The CDR3 extends over 16 amino acids. Germline V gene data show CDR1 as SGHVS and CDR2 as FQNEAQ. The V end lost 5 bases, the J end lost 1 base, and 15 bases lay between the germline ends. In DNA form, the CDR3 reads TGTGCCAGCAGCCGATGGACAGTAAGGAGCAATCAGCCCCAGCATTTT. Its protein is CASSRWTVRSNQPQHF.